This is a list of T cell receptor beta chains from one sample in a study of blood T cell repertoires in COVID-19. This table comes from immunoSEQ multiplex PCR, and its TCRdb copy is limited to in-frame clones, with some not included. Found here are about 41,000 clones, around four fifths of them singletons; the top ten hold under 55%. Sequenced sample: peripheral blood. Receptors were obtained from a woman over 75 with active or convalescent COVID-19. Both conserved end residues are part of each CDR3. Fields, in order: V gene, CDR3 length, J gene, D gene, clone size, CDR3 DNA, CDR3 protein. D genes are given only for firm matches. Clone size is stated in some rows and not others, as once, few, many or a class when expanded.

v_gene: TRBV25-1
len: 16
j_gene: TRBJ1-2
d_gene: NA
abundance: few
CDR3nt: TGTGCCAGCAGTGAAGGGGGGGGACTAGCTAACTATGGCTACACCTTC
CDR3aa: CASSEGGGLANYGYTF

v_gene: TRBV11-2
len: 15
j_gene: TRBJ2-1
d_gene: TRBD2
abundance: NA
CDR3nt: TGTGCCAGCAGCCCGGGACTAGCGGGAGGGAATGAGCAGTTCTTC
CDR3aa: CASSPGLAGGNEQFF

v_gene: TRBV9
len: 18
j_gene: TRBJ2-1
d_gene: TRBD1
abundance: NA
CDR3nt: TGTGCCAGCAGCGATTTCCCAGCAGGGGGCGATTCCTACAATGAGCAGTTCTTC
CDR3aa: CASSDFPAGGDSYNEQFF

v_gene: TRBV7-2
len: 17
j_gene: TRBJ2-1
d_gene: TRBD2
abundance: NA
CDR3nt: TGTGCCAGCAGCTTAGGGGGAATAGCGGGAGGCTACAATGAGCAGTTCTTC
CDR3aa: CASSLGGIAGGYNEQFF

v_gene: TRBV18
len: 12
j_gene: TRBJ2-7
d_gene: NA
abundance: NA
CDR3nt: TGTGCCAGCTCACCAGTCGTCGGCGAGCAGTACTTC
CDR3aa: CASSPVVGEQYF

v_gene: TRBV5-4
len: 17
j_gene: TRBJ1-5
d_gene: TRBD1
abundance: NA
CDR3nt: TGTGCCAGCAGCTCGGGCCCTGAGGGGACAGGGAATTGGCCCCAGCATTTT
CDR3aa: CASSSGPEGTGNWPQHF

v_gene: TRBV11-2
len: 14
j_gene: TRBJ1-6
d_gene: NA
abundance: NA
CDR3nt: TGTGCCAGCAGCTTAGATCCAGGGGTTTCACCCCTCCACTTT
CDR3aa: CASSLDPGVSPLHF

v_gene: TRBV30
len: 13
j_gene: TRBJ2-3
d_gene: TRBD1
abundance: NA
CDR3nt: TGTGCCTGCCCGGGACAGACCACAGATACGCAGTATTTT
CDR3aa: CACPGQTTDTQYF

v_gene: TRBV30
len: 13
j_gene: TRBJ1-2
d_gene: TRBD1
abundance: NA
CDR3nt: TGTGCCTGGGGCCGGGACAGGCCTTATGGCTACACCTTC
CDR3aa: CAWGRDRPYGYTF

v_gene: TRBV6-5
len: 14
j_gene: TRBJ2-1
d_gene: NA
abundance: NA
CDR3nt: TGTGCCAGCAGTTTCCCAGGGGTGTACAATGAGCAGTTCTTC
CDR3aa: CASSFPGVYNEQFF

v_gene: TRBV19
len: 13
j_gene: TRBJ1-5
d_gene: NA
abundance: few
CDR3nt: TGTGCCAGTTCAAGACAGGGCAATCAGCCCCAGCATTTT
CDR3aa: CASSRQGNQPQHF

v_gene: TRBV10-3
len: 15
j_gene: TRBJ2-3
d_gene: NA
abundance: NA
CDR3nt: TGTGCCATCAGTCAATGGACTGGAAGCACAGATACGCAGTATTTT
CDR3aa: CAISQWTGSTDTQYF

v_gene: TRBV7-9
len: 16
j_gene: TRBJ1-2
d_gene: NA
abundance: NA
CDR3nt: TGTGCCAGCAGCTTAGAAGGGAGCAGGGGACGTTTCGGCTACACCTTC
CDR3aa: CASSLEGSRGRFGYTF

v_gene: TRBV29-1
len: 12
j_gene: TRBJ1-5
d_gene: NA
abundance: NA
CDR3nt: TGCAGCGTGGGAGCACGAGATCAGCCCCAGCATTTT
CDR3aa: CSVGARDQPQHF

v_gene: TRBV21-1
len: 20
j_gene: TRBJ2-3
d_gene: NA
abundance: NA
CDR3nt: TGTGCCAGCAGCGGCCTCCTGAGGGACAGGGTATCCAGTGACGCAGATACGCAGTATTTT
CDR3aa: CASSGLLRDRVSSDADTQYF

v_gene: TRBV6-1
len: 15
j_gene: TRBJ2-3
d_gene: NA
abundance: NA
CDR3nt: TGTGCCAGCAGTGAAGTAAGCGGTTACACAGATACGCAGTATTTT
CDR3aa: CASSEVSGYTDTQYF

v_gene: TRBV6-6
len: 16
j_gene: TRBJ1-3
d_gene: NA
abundance: NA
CDR3nt: TGTGCCAGCAGTCACCCGGGGGGGATCTCTGGAAACACCATATATTTT
CDR3aa: CASSHPGGISGNTIYF

v_gene: TRBV6-5
len: 12
j_gene: TRBJ1-2
d_gene: NA
abundance: NA
CDR3nt: TGTGCCAGCAGCCCGGGGGGTCATGGCTACACCTTC
CDR3aa: CASSPGGHGYTF

v_gene: TRBV27
len: 13
j_gene: TRBJ1-1
d_gene: NA
abundance: NA
CDR3nt: TGTGCCAGCAGTTTAGGGGGAGGGACTGAAGCTTTCTTT
CDR3aa: CASSLGGGTEAFF

v_gene: TRBV10-3
len: 15
j_gene: TRBJ2-5
d_gene: TRBD2
abundance: NA
CDR3nt: TGTGCCACCGGACTAGCGGGAGGGGAGCAAGAGACCCAGTACTTC
CDR3aa: CATGLAGGEQETQYF

v_gene: TRBV6-2/TRBV6-3
len: 13
j_gene: TRBJ2-7
d_gene: NA
abundance: NA
CDR3nt: TGTGCCAGCAGTTGGGCTAGCGTTTACGAGCAGTACTTC
CDR3aa: CASSWASVYEQYF

v_gene: TRBV7-2
len: 15
j_gene: TRBJ1-2
d_gene: TRBD1
abundance: NA
CDR3nt: TGTGCCAGCAGCTTAGATGGACAGGGGGTTGGTGGCTACACCTTC
CDR3aa: CASSLDGQGVGGYTF

v_gene: TRBV5-4
len: 15
j_gene: TRBJ1-2
d_gene: TRBD1
abundance: NA
CDR3nt: TGTGCCAGCAGCTTGAGTTCCGCGCAGGGGGGTGGCTACACCTTC
CDR3aa: CASSLSSAQGGGYTF

v_gene: TRBV5-4
len: 13
j_gene: TRBJ1-3
d_gene: TRBD1
abundance: once
CDR3nt: TGTGCCAGCAGCCAGGACAGGGGAAACACCATATATTTT
CDR3aa: CASSQDRGNTIYF

v_gene: TRBV14
len: 15
j_gene: TRBJ2-5
d_gene: TRBD2
abundance: NA
CDR3nt: TGTGCCAGCAGCCAAGGAACCGGGGGGGGCGAGACCCAGTACTTC
CDR3aa: CASSQGTGGGETQYF

v_gene: TRBV28
len: 17
j_gene: TRBJ2-2
d_gene: TRBD2
abundance: NA
CDR3nt: TGTGCCAGCAGTTTTACCGCACTAGCGGCGTACACCGGGGAGCTGTTTTTT
CDR3aa: CASSFTALAAYTGELFF

v_gene: TRBV7-2
len: 12
j_gene: TRBJ2-1
d_gene: NA
abundance: NA
CDR3nt: TGTGCCAGCAGCCTAACTAGAGCGCACAAGTTCTTC
CDR3aa: CASSLTRAHKFF

v_gene: TRBV28
len: 13
j_gene: TRBJ1-2
d_gene: NA
abundance: NA
CDR3nt: TGTGCCAGCAGTTTAATGGGGGCAGGTGGCTACACCTTC
CDR3aa: CASSLMGAGGYTF

v_gene: TRBV4-2
len: 15
j_gene: TRBJ2-7
d_gene: NA
abundance: NA
CDR3nt: TGTGCCAGCAGCCAAGATCGCCTAGCGAGTGGCGAGCAGTACTTC
CDR3aa: CASSQDRLASGEQYF

v_gene: TRBV5-6
len: 16
j_gene: TRBJ1-1
d_gene: TRBD1
abundance: once
CDR3nt: TGTGCCAGCAGCTTGGTGGGGACAGGGGAGAACACTGAAGCTTTCTTT
CDR3aa: CASSLVGTGENTEAFF

v_gene: TRBV9
len: 14
j_gene: TRBJ1-1
d_gene: NA
abundance: NA
CDR3nt: TGTGCCAGCAGCGTAGGAGCGGAGAACACTGAAGCTTTCTTT
CDR3aa: CASSVGAENTEAFF

v_gene: TRBV27
len: 14
j_gene: TRBJ1-3
d_gene: NA
abundance: NA
CDR3nt: TGTGCCAGCAGTCCACAGGTTTCTGGAAACACCATATATTTT
CDR3aa: CASSPQVSGNTIYF

v_gene: TRBV19
len: 14
j_gene: TRBJ1-5
d_gene: NA
abundance: NA
CDR3nt: TGTGCCAGTAGTATGCAGGGTAGGGATCAGCCCCAGCATTTT
CDR3aa: CASSMQGRDQPQHF

v_gene: TRBV7-2
len: 15
j_gene: TRBJ2-1
d_gene: NA
abundance: NA
CDR3nt: TGTGCCAGCAGCCCTAGCTACGGCCGTTACAATGAGCAGTTCTTC
CDR3aa: CASSPSYGRYNEQFF

v_gene: TRBV28
len: 12
j_gene: TRBJ1-2
d_gene: NA
abundance: NA
CDR3nt: TGTGCCAGCAGTACCCCGGGACTCCCCTACACCTTC
CDR3aa: CASSTPGLPYTF

v_gene: TRBV20-1
len: 11
j_gene: TRBJ1-4
d_gene: NA
abundance: NA
CDR3nt: TGCAGTGCTTCGACAAGTGAAAAACTGTTTTTT
CDR3aa: CSASTSEKLFF

v_gene: TRBV7-2
len: 17
j_gene: TRBJ1-4
d_gene: NA
abundance: NA
CDR3nt: TGTGCCAGCAGCCCATCAAAGGGGGGGAGAACAAATGAAAAACTGTTTTTT
CDR3aa: CASSPSKGGRTNEKLFF

v_gene: TRBV5-4
len: 15
j_gene: TRBJ2-1
d_gene: NA
abundance: NA
CDR3nt: TGTGCCAGCAGCTTAAGCGGTAGCTCCTACAATGAGCAGTTCTTC
CDR3aa: CASSLSGSSYNEQFF